A selection of T cell receptor beta chains follows, all from one sample in a study of blood T cell repertoires in COVID-19. Here immunoSEQ multiplex PCR was the method, and the copy in TCRdb shows in-frame clones only, minus some. This sample carries under 95,000 clones, around nine tenths of them seen once, and the ten largest clones take around 5.2%. The sample taken for sequencing was peripheral blood. These receptors originate from a man aged 35 to 55 with acute or convalescent COVID-19. Both conserved end residues are part of each CDR3. The order of the fields is CDR3 protein, CDR3 DNA, clone size, J gene, D gene, V gene. D genes are given only for firm matches. The size entry is marked missing in some rows and otherwise reads once, few, many or a size class.

cdr3_aa: CASSPGSDQPQHF
cdr3_nt: TGTGCCAGCTCACCAGGGAGCGATCAGCCCCAGCATTTT
clone_size: .
j_call: TRBJ1-5
d_call: .
v_call: TRBV18

cdr3_aa: CASSSVSYEQYF
cdr3_nt: TGTGCCAGCAGTTCTGTCTCCTACGAGCAGTACTTC
clone_size: .
j_call: TRBJ2-7
d_call: .
v_call: TRBV7-9

cdr3_aa: CSVEGAGTESYGYTF
cdr3_nt: TGCAGCGTTGAAGGAGCAGGGACAGAATCGTATGGCTACACCTTC
clone_size: .
j_call: TRBJ1-2
d_call: TRBD1
v_call: TRBV29-1

cdr3_aa: CASSVSGTGYEQYF
cdr3_nt: TGTGCCAGCAGCGTCTCCGGGACAGGATACGAGCAGTACTTC
clone_size: .
j_call: TRBJ2-7
d_call: TRBD1
v_call: TRBV9

cdr3_aa: CASSRLGLAGYFSYNEQFF
cdr3_nt: TGTGCCAGCTCACGCCTCGGGCTAGCGGGCTACTTCTCCTACAATGAGCAGTTCTTC
clone_size: .
j_call: TRBJ2-1
d_call: TRBD2
v_call: TRBV18

cdr3_aa: CASSINRSGYTF
cdr3_nt: TGTGCCAGTAGTATCAACAGGTCTGGCTACACCTTC
clone_size: .
j_call: TRBJ1-2
d_call: .
v_call: TRBV19

cdr3_aa: CASSMTGGSNQPQHF
cdr3_nt: TGTGCCAGTAGTATGACAGGGGGTAGCAATCAGCCCCAGCATTTT
clone_size: .
j_call: TRBJ1-5
d_call: TRBD1
v_call: TRBV19

cdr3_aa: CASSIGGGVIHEQYF
cdr3_nt: TGTGCCAGTAGTATCGGAGGGGGCGTTATCCACGAGCAGTACTTC
clone_size: .
j_call: TRBJ2-7
d_call: .
v_call: TRBV19

cdr3_aa: CATRWGTGGNQPQHF
cdr3_nt: TGTGCCACCAGGTGGGGGACAGGGGGCAATCAGCCCCAGCATTTT
clone_size: .
j_call: TRBJ1-5
d_call: TRBD1
v_call: TRBV15

cdr3_aa: CSASGQGYEQYF
cdr3_nt: TGCAGTGCTAGTGGTCAGGGCTACGAGCAGTACTTC
clone_size: .
j_call: TRBJ2-7
d_call: .
v_call: TRBV20-1

cdr3_aa: CASSSPPRREQYF
cdr3_nt: TGTGCCAGCTCTTCCCCTCCCCGCCGGGAGCAGTACTTC
clone_size: .
j_call: TRBJ2-7
d_call: .
v_call: TRBV7-8

cdr3_aa: CASSSRQNGETQYF
cdr3_nt: TGTGCCAGCAGCAGTCGACAGAACGGAGAGACCCAGTACTTC
clone_size: .
j_call: TRBJ2-5
d_call: .
v_call: TRBV5-4

cdr3_aa: CASSHRQGGLGNEKLFF
cdr3_nt: TGTGCCAGCTCACATAGACAGGGTGGACTGGGAAATGAAAAACTGTTTTTT
clone_size: .
j_call: TRBJ1-4
d_call: TRBD1
v_call: TRBV18

cdr3_aa: CASSLGAYRRGKDTEAFF
cdr3_nt: TGTGCCAGCAGCTTGGGGGCCTACAGGAGGGGAAAGGACACTGAAGCTTTCTTT
clone_size: .
j_call: TRBJ1-1
d_call: .
v_call: TRBV5-6

cdr3_aa: CAWSVGGQGRSPLHF
cdr3_nt: TGTGCCTGGAGTGTAGGGGGACAGGGAAGGTCACCCCTCCACTTT
clone_size: .
j_call: TRBJ1-6
d_call: TRBD1
v_call: TRBV30

cdr3_aa: CASSYNGGLAKNIQYF
cdr3_nt: TGTGCCAGCAGTTACAACGGGGGGTTAGCCAAAAACATTCAGTACTTC
clone_size: .
j_call: TRBJ2-4
d_call: TRBD2
v_call: TRBV6-5

cdr3_aa: CASSLQGALLNQPQHF
cdr3_nt: TGTGCCAGTAGCCTACAGGGGGCGCTTCTCAATCAGCCCCAGCATTTT
clone_size: .
j_call: TRBJ1-5
d_call: TRBD1
v_call: TRBV19

cdr3_aa: CASSPSYGGSGDTQYF
cdr3_nt: TGCGCCAGCAGCCCGTCCTATGGCGGGAGCGGGGATACGCAGTATTTT
clone_size: .
j_call: TRBJ2-3
d_call: TRBD2
v_call: TRBV5-1

cdr3_aa: CASSLTVANTGELFF
cdr3_nt: TGTGCCAGCAGTTTGACAGTCGCGAACACCGGGGAGCTGTTTTTT
clone_size: .
j_call: TRBJ2-2
d_call: .
v_call: TRBV27

cdr3_aa: CASTPGGNQPQHF
cdr3_nt: TGTGCCAGCACCCCCGGGGGGAATCAGCCCCAGCATTTT
clone_size: .
j_call: TRBJ1-5
d_call: .
v_call: TRBV25-1

cdr3_aa: CATSSLGGNSPLHF
cdr3_nt: TGTGCCACGTCATCCCTTGGGGGGAATTCACCCCTCCACTTT
clone_size: .
j_call: TRBJ1-6
d_call: .
v_call: TRBV6-5

cdr3_aa: CASSLAREEQYF
cdr3_nt: TGTGCCAGCAGCTTAGCTCGGGAGGAGCAGTACTTC
clone_size: .
j_call: TRBJ2-7
d_call: .
v_call: TRBV7-9

cdr3_aa: CASSRARQGPSSEAFF
cdr3_nt: TGTGCCAGCAGCAGGGCAAGACAGGGGCCGAGCTCTGAAGCTTTCTTT
clone_size: .
j_call: TRBJ1-1
d_call: TRBD1
v_call: TRBV7-2

cdr3_aa: CASSLVTGTYGYTF
cdr3_nt: TGCGCCAGCAGCTTGGTTACAGGGACCTATGGCTACACCTTC
clone_size: .
j_call: TRBJ1-2
d_call: .
v_call: TRBV5-1

cdr3_aa: CASSQERGLAGKSSVYNEQFF
cdr3_nt: TGCGCCAGCAGCCAAGAACGGGGGCTAGCGGGGAAATCTTCTGTATACAATGAGCAGTTCTTC
clone_size: few
j_call: TRBJ2-1
d_call: TRBD2
v_call: TRBV4-1

cdr3_aa: CASSFWGPGANVLTF
cdr3_nt: TGTGCCAGCAGCTTTTGGGGCCCTGGGGCCAACGTCCTGACTTTC
clone_size: .
j_call: TRBJ2-6
d_call: .
v_call: TRBV5-6

cdr3_aa: CASSQGQRNGYTF
cdr3_nt: TGTGCCAGCAGCCAGGGACAGAGGAATGGCTACACCTTC
clone_size: once
j_call: TRBJ1-2
d_call: TRBD1
v_call: TRBV14

cdr3_aa: CASSSQRQTPNTGELFF
cdr3_nt: TGCGCCAGCAGCTCCCAAAGACAGACCCCGAACACCGGGGAGCTGTTTTTT
clone_size: .
j_call: TRBJ2-2
d_call: .
v_call: TRBV5-1

cdr3_aa: CASSDPRGEDRSGNTIYF
cdr3_nt: TGTGCCAGCAGTGACCCCCGGGGGGAGGACCGCTCTGGAAACACCATATATTTT
clone_size: .
j_call: TRBJ1-3
d_call: .
v_call: TRBV6-1

cdr3_aa: CASSPPGTRINTGELFF
cdr3_nt: TGTGCCAGCAGCCCCCCCGGGACAAGGATTAACACCGGGGAGCTGTTTTTT
clone_size: once
j_call: TRBJ2-2
d_call: .
v_call: TRBV7-9

cdr3_aa: CASSLDTGTGGRTEAFF
cdr3_nt: TGTGCCAGCAGCTTAGATACCGGGACAGGGGGGAGGACTGAAGCTTTCTTT
clone_size: .
j_call: TRBJ1-1
d_call: TRBD1
v_call: TRBV7-9

cdr3_aa: CASSSGQGFLKLFF
cdr3_nt: TGTGCCAGCAGTAGCGGACAGGGGTTTTTGAAGCTGTTTTTT
clone_size: .
j_call: TRBJ2-2
d_call: TRBD1
v_call: TRBV6-5

cdr3_aa: CASSSHRGPPASEQFF
cdr3_nt: TGTGCCAGCAGTTCCCACAGGGGCCCTCCGGCGAGTGAGCAGTTCTTC
clone_size: .
j_call: TRBJ2-1
d_call: TRBD1
v_call: TRBV6-2/TRBV6-3

cdr3_aa: CASSHRRDEQFF
cdr3_nt: TGTGCCAGCAGTCACCGGAGGGATGAGCAGTTCTTC
clone_size: .
j_call: TRBJ2-1
d_call: .
v_call: TRBV6-2/TRBV6-3

cdr3_aa: CASSYSRTSSYEQYF
cdr3_nt: TGTGCCAGCAGTTACTCTCGGACTTCATCCTACGAGCAGTACTTC
clone_size: .
j_call: TRBJ2-7
d_call: .
v_call: TRBV6-5

cdr3_aa: CASSLALGQGTGTQYF
cdr3_nt: TGTGCCAGCAGCCTAGCTTTGGGACAGGGGACCGGGACCCAGTACTTC
clone_size: .
j_call: TRBJ2-5
d_call: TRBD1
v_call: TRBV5-6

cdr3_aa: CSVEVRGWVAGPNNEQFF
cdr3_nt: TGCAGCGTTGAAGTCCGTGGGTGGGTAGCGGGGCCAAACAATGAGCAGTTCTTC
clone_size: .
j_call: TRBJ2-1
d_call: TRBD2
v_call: TRBV29-1

cdr3_aa: CATSRDLTGAGELFF
cdr3_nt: TGTGCCACCAGCAGAGATCTTACCGGAGCCGGGGAGCTGTTTTTT
clone_size: .
j_call: TRBJ2-2
d_call: .
v_call: TRBV15

cdr3_aa: CASSRQGRAYEQYF
cdr3_nt: TGTGCCAGCAGTAGACAGGGCCGGGCCTACGAGCAGTACTTC
clone_size: .
j_call: TRBJ2-7
d_call: TRBD1
v_call: TRBV6-5

cdr3_aa: CASSYLTRRADTQYF
cdr3_nt: TGTGCCAGCAGTTATTTGACTAGACGGGCAGATACGCAGTATTTT
clone_size: .
j_call: TRBJ2-3
d_call: .
v_call: TRBV6-2/TRBV6-3

cdr3_aa: CASSRTFTEKLFF
cdr3_nt: TGTGCCAGCAGCCGAACATTTACTGAAAAACTGTTTTTT
clone_size: few
j_call: TRBJ1-4
d_call: .
v_call: TRBV11-3

cdr3_aa: CASRMNPRGGGDYGYTF
cdr3_nt: TGTGCCAGCAGGATGAACCCAAGAGGGGGCGGTGACTATGGCTACACCTTC
clone_size: .
j_call: TRBJ1-2
d_call: TRBD1
v_call: TRBV27

cdr3_aa: CAWSVVGTATDTQYF
cdr3_nt: TGTGCCTGGAGTGTAGTCGGGACAGCAACAGATACGCAGTATTTT
clone_size: once
j_call: TRBJ2-3
d_call: TRBD1
v_call: TRBV30

cdr3_aa: CASSLMRELGEKLFF
cdr3_nt: TGTGCCAGCAGCTTAATGAGGGAGTTAGGGGAAAAACTGTTTTTT
clone_size: .
j_call: TRBJ1-4
d_call: .
v_call: TRBV7-9

cdr3_aa: CASSLFNVQETQYF
cdr3_nt: TGTGCCAGCAGCCTATTTAACGTTCAAGAGACCCAGTACTTC
clone_size: .
j_call: TRBJ2-5
d_call: .
v_call: TRBV7-2

cdr3_aa: CASSPVLDPRGYGYTF
cdr3_nt: TGTGCCAGCTCACCGGTCTTGGACCCTCGGGGATATGGCTACACCTTC
clone_size: .
j_call: TRBJ1-2
d_call: .
v_call: TRBV18

cdr3_aa: CASSSYSFEQYF
cdr3_nt: TGTGCCAGCAGCTCCTACAGTTTCGAGCAGTACTTC
clone_size: .
j_call: TRBJ2-7
d_call: .
v_call: TRBV7-9

cdr3_aa: CASSSPAPSGTGELFF
cdr3_nt: TGTGCCAGCAGCTCCCCAGCACCCTCGGGCACCGGGGAGCTGTTTTTT
clone_size: .
j_call: TRBJ2-2
d_call: .
v_call: TRBV7-9

cdr3_aa: CASSRRDGLSEAFF
cdr3_nt: TGTGCCAGCAGTAGACGAGACGGACTTTCTGAAGCTTTCTTT
clone_size: .
j_call: TRBJ1-1
d_call: .
v_call: TRBV27

cdr3_aa: CASSQRGLVAGPVEVEQFF
cdr3_nt: TGTGCCAGCAGCCAGAGGGGGTTAGTAGCGGGACCGGTTGAGGTGGAGCAGTTCTTC
clone_size: .
j_call: TRBJ2-1
d_call: TRBD2
v_call: TRBV3-1/TRBV3-2

cdr3_aa: CASSESQVYNSPLHF
cdr3_nt: TGTGCCAGCAGTGAGTCTCAGGTTTATAATTCACCCCTCCACTTT
clone_size: .
j_call: TRBJ1-6
d_call: .
v_call: TRBV25-1

cdr3_aa: CASSFGQGNQPQHF
cdr3_nt: TGTGCCAGCAGCTTTGGACAGGGTAATCAGCCCCAGCATTTT
clone_size: .
j_call: TRBJ1-5
d_call: TRBD1
v_call: TRBV5-6

cdr3_aa: CASRLTGYLAGGFYNEQFF
cdr3_nt: TGTGCCAGCCGGCTTACAGGGTACTTAGCGGGGGGGTTCTACAATGAGCAGTTCTTC
clone_size: few
j_call: TRBJ2-1
d_call: TRBD2
v_call: TRBV11-2

cdr3_aa: CASSRTSGSMNEQYF
cdr3_nt: TGTGCCAGCAGCAGGACTAGCGGGAGTATGAACGAGCAGTACTTC
clone_size: .
j_call: TRBJ2-7
d_call: TRBD2
v_call: TRBV9

cdr3_aa: CASNHAGRTGNYEQYF
cdr3_nt: TGTGCCAGCAACCACGCCGGTAGGACAGGGAACTACGAGCAGTACTTC
clone_size: .
j_call: TRBJ2-7
d_call: TRBD1
v_call: TRBV7-9

cdr3_aa: CAWRGGATGELFF
cdr3_nt: TGTGCCTGGAGGGGTGGAGCCACCGGGGAGCTGTTTTTT
clone_size: once
j_call: TRBJ2-2
d_call: .
v_call: TRBV30

cdr3_aa: CASRRRTGVTEAFF
cdr3_nt: TGTGCCAGCAGGAGACGGACAGGGGTCACTGAAGCTTTCTTT
clone_size: .
j_call: TRBJ1-1
d_call: TRBD1
v_call: TRBV6-4

cdr3_aa: CASSYFSRAWTGELFF
cdr3_nt: TGTGCCAGCAGTTACTTTTCCAGGGCTTGGACCGGGGAGCTGTTTTTT
clone_size: .
j_call: TRBJ2-2
d_call: .
v_call: TRBV6-5

cdr3_aa: CSVGRDSYNEQFF
cdr3_nt: TGCAGCGTTGGCAGGGACTCCTACAATGAGCAGTTCTTC
clone_size: .
j_call: TRBJ2-1
d_call: .
v_call: TRBV29-1

cdr3_aa: CASSLRWGGQGAPNEQFF
cdr3_nt: TGTGCCAGCAGCCTAAGGTGGGGTGGACAGGGGGCGCCCAATGAGCAGTTCTTC
clone_size: .
j_call: TRBJ2-1
d_call: TRBD1
v_call: TRBV3-1/TRBV3-2